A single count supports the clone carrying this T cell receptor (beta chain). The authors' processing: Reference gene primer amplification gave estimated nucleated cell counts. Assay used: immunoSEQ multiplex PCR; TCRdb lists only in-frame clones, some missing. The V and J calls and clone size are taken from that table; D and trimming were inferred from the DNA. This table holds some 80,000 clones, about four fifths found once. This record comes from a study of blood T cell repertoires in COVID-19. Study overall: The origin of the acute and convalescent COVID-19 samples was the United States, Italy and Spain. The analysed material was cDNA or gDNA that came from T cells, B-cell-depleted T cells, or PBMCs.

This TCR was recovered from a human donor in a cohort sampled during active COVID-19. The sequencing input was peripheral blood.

The CDR3, as DNA: TGTGCCAGCAGCGTAGCGACAGGGGGTGGCTATGGCTACACCTTC. This codes for CASSVATGGGYGYTF. The rearrangement links TRBV9 to TRBJ1-2; 9 positions match TRBD1. With V trimmed by 0 bases and J by 4 bases, 4 bases remained unmatched. CDR3 length equals 15 residues. Germline assignment: CDR1 SGDLS and CDR2 YYNGEE.